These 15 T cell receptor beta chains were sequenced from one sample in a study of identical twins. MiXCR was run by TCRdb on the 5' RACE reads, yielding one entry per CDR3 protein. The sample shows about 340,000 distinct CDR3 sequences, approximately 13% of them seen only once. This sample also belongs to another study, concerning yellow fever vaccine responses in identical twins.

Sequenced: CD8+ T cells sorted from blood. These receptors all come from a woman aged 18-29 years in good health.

The CDR3 here is CASSDRQAGGSPLHF. DNA for the CDR3: TGTGCCAGCAGCGATCGACAGGCGGGCGGATCACCCCTCCACTTT. This chain uses TRBV9 with TRBJ1-6; the D gene is possibly TRBD1 (6 bases). The V and J ends lost 3 bases and 10 bases respectively, with 17 bases between them. There are 15 residues in the CDR3. Germline V gene data show CDR1 as SGDLS and CDR2 as YYNGEE.

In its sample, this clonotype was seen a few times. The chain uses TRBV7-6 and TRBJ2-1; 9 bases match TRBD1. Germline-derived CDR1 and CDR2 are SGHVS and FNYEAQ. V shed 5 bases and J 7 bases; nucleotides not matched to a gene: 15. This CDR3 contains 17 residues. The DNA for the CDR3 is TGTGCCAGCAGCCCGGGACAGGGATCGAGGATGGGGAATGAGCAGTTCTTC. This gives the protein CASSPGQGSRMGNEQFF. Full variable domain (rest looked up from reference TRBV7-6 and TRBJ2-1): GAGVSQSPRYKVTKRGQDVALRCDPISGHVSLYWYRQALGQGPEFLTYFNYEAQQDKSGLPNDRFSAERPEGSISTLTIQRTEQRDSAMYRCASSPGQGSRMGNEQFFGPGTRLTVL.

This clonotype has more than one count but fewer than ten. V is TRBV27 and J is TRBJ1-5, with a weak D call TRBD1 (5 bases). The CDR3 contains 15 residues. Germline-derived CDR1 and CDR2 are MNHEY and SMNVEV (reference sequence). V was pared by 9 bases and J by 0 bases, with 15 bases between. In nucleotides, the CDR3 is TGTGCCAGTCGTAGAGGACACAATAGCAATCAGCCCCAGCATTTT. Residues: CASRRGHNSNQPQHF.

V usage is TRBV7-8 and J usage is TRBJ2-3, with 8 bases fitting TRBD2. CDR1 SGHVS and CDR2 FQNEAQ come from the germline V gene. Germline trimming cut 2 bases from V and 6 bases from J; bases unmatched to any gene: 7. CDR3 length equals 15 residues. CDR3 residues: CASSLSQRETDTQYF. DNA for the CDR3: TGTGCCAGCAGCTTAAGCCAGCGGGAGACCGATACGCAGTATTTT.

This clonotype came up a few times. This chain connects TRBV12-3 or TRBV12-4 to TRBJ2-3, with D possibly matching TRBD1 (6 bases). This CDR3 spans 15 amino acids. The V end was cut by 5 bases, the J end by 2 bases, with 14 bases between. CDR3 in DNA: TGTGCCAGCAGTCAGACCCGGACAGTCACAGATACGCAGTATTTT. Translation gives CASSQTRTVTDTQYF.

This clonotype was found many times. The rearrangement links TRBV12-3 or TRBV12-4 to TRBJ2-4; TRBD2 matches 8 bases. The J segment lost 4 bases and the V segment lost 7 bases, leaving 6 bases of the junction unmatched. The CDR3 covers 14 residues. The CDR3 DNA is TGTGCCAGCACTATAAGCGGGGGAAAAAACATTCAGTACTTC. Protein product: CASTISGGKNIQYF.

As DNA, the CDR3 is TGTGCCAGCAGCTCTTCGGACTCTGGAAACACCATATATTTT. Protein: CASSSSDSGNTIYF. The chain has TRBV7-7 and TRBJ1-3, with D unclear. Between the trimmed V and J ends, which lost 4 bases and 0 bases, there was a span of 7 bases. Per germline, CDR1 SSHAT and CDR2 FNYEAQ (reference sequence). This CDR3 comprises 14 residues.

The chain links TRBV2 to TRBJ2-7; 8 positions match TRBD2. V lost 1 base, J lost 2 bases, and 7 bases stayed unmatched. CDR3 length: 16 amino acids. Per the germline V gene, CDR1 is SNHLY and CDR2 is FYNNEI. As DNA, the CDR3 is TGTGCCAGCAGTGAAGGAGCGGGAGAAGAACCCTACGAGCAGTACTTC. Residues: CASSEGAGEEPYEQYF. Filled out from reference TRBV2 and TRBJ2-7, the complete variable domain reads EPEVTQTPSHQVTQMGQEVILRCVPISNHLYFYWYRQILGQKVEFLVSFYNNEISEKSEIFDDQFSVERPDGSNFTLKIRSTKLEDSAMYFCASSEGAGEEPYEQYFGPGTRLTVT.

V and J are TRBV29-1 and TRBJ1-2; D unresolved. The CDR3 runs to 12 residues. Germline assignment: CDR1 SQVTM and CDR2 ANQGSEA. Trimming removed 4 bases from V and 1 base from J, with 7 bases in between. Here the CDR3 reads CSVGDRNYGYTF. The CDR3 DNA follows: TGCAGCGTTGGAGACCGTAACTATGGCTACACCTTC. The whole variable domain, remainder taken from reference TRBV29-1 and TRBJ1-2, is SAVISQKPSRDICQRGTSLTIQCQVDSQVTMMFWYRQQPGQSLTLIATANQGSEATYESGFVIDKFPISRPNLTFSTLTVSNMSPEDSSIYLCSVGDRNYGYTFGSGTRLTVV.

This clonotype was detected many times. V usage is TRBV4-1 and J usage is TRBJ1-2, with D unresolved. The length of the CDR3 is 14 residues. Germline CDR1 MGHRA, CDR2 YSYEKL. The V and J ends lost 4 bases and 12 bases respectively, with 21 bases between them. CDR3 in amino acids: CASSLAWGNLVDTF. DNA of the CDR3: TGCGCCAGCAGCCTCGCTTGGGGAAATCTGGTCGACACCTTC.

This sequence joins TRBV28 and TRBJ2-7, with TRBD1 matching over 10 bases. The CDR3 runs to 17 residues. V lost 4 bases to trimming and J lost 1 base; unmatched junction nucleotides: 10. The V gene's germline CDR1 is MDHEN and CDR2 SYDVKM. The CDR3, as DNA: TGTGCCAGCAGTTCCCCCCTTTGGACAGGGGGGTCCTACGAGCAGTACGTC. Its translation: CASSSPLWTGGSYEQYV.

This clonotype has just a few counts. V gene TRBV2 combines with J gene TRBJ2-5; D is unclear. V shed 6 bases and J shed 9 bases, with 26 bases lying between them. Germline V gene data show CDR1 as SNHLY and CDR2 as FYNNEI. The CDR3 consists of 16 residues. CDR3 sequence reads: CASSDGDPSSISAQYF. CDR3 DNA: TGTGCCAGCAGCGATGGGGATCCTAGTTCAATTTCGGCCCAGTACTTC.

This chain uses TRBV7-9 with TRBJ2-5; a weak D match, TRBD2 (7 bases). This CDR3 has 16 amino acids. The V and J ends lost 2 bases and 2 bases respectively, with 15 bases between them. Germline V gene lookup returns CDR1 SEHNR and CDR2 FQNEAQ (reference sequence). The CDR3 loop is CASSLKGGTKQETQYF. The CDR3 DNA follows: TGTGCCAGCAGCTTAAAGGGGGGGACTAAACAAGAGACCCAGTACTTC.

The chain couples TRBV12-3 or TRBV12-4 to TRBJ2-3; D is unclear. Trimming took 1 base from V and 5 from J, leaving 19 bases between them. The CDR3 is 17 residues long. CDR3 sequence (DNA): TGTGCCAGCAGTTTAGTGGTGACTCTCGGATGGGGAGATACGCAGTATTTT. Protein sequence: CASSLVVTLGWGDTQYF.

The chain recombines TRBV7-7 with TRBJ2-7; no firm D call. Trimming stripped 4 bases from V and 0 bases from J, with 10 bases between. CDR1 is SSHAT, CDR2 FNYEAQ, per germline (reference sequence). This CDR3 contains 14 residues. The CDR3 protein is CASSSDGDSYEQYF. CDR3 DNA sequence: TGTGCCAGCAGCTCCGACGGTGACTCCTACGAGCAGTACTTC. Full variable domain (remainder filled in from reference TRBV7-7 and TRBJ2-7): GAGVSQSPRYKVTKRGQDVTLRCDPISSHATLYWYQQALGQGPEFLTYFNYEAQPDKSGLPSDRFSAERPEGSISTLTIQRTEQRDSAMYRCASSSDGDSYEQYFGPGTRLTVT.